The 17 T cell receptor beta chains below were found in one sample sequenced in a study of blood T cell repertoires in COVID-19. The assay was immunoSEQ multiplex PCR, and TCRdb's table has in-frame clones only and misses some. The top ten clones hold about 1% of a sample with approximately 100,000 clones, 90% to 95% of them seen once. The sequenced material came from peripheral blood. All receptors come from a man aged 55 to 70 with acute or convalescent COVID-19.

This rearrangement joins TRBV19 to TRBJ2-1; D uncertain. V was shortened by 6 bases and J by 4 bases, with 10 bases between the two germline ends. CDR3 length equals 13 residues. CDR1 is LNHDA, CDR2 SQIVND, per germline (reference sequence). The CDR3 spells CASRDKLYNEQFF. CDR3 sequence (DNA): TGTGCCAGTAGGGATAAACTATACAATGAGCAGTTCTTC.

This clone was detected a few times. The gene calls are TRBV6-5 and TRBJ1-1; D is possibly TRBD1 (6 bases). This CDR3 has 13 residues. Per germline, CDR1 MNHEY and CDR2 SVGAGI. Between the trimmed V and J ends, which lost 8 bases and 0 bases, there was a span of 10 bases. The CDR3 DNA sequence: TGTGCCAGCGGGGGGGCCATGAACACTGAAGCTTTCTTT. Its translation is CASGGAMNTEAFF.

This sequence joins TRBV5-4 and TRBJ2-7; TRBD2 agrees at 11 bases. The CDR3 has 15 amino acids. In germline, CDR1 is SGHNT, CDR2 YYREEE (reference sequence). J gave up 0 bases and V 4 bases, and 3 bases lay outside the gene matches. The CDR3 region has the DNA TGTGCCAGCAGCCAGGGACTAGCGGACTCCTACGAGCAGTACTTC. Protein sequence: CASSQGLADSYEQYF.

The chain is built from TRBV27 and TRBJ2-1, with D unresolved. This CDR3 is 14 amino acids long. Per the germline V gene, CDR1 is MNHEY and CDR2 is SMNVEV (reference sequence). V gave up 7 bases and J gave up 0 bases, with 10 bases separating them. CDR3 amino acids: CASKARSSYNEQFF. CDR3 DNA: TGTGCCAGCAAAGCGCGAAGCTCCTACAATGAGCAGTTCTTC.

The chain joins TRBV19 to TRBJ1-2; TRBD1 is a possible D gene (6 bases). The V gene lost 7 bases and the J gene lost 8 bases, with 14 bases spanning the gap. CDR3 length: 12 residues. From germline, CDR1 is LNHDA and CDR2 SQIVND (reference sequence). DNA of the CDR3: TGTGCCAGTACCAACAGGGAGGGAGGCTACACCTTC. It yields the protein CASTNREGGYTF.

This clone was detected a few times. The rearrangement uses TRBV29-1 and TRBJ1-1; TRBD1 agrees at 8 bases. V trimming: 6 bases; J trimming: 5 bases; junction bases outside the gene matches: 11. CDR1 and CDR2 (germline): SQVTM, ANQGSEA. This CDR3 has 14 amino acids. The CDR3 sequence is CSVRDRGPQTEAFF. The CDR3, as DNA: TGCAGCGTGCGCGACAGGGGCCCGCAGACTGAAGCTTTCTTT.

The chain couples TRBV5-1 to TRBJ2-2; 7 bases fit TRBD2. Unmatched junction bases numbered 6, after V lost 2 bases and J lost 2 bases. Germline lookup yields CDR1 SGHRS and CDR2 YFSETQ. This CDR3 region has 16 residues. CDR3 DNA: TGCGCCAGCAGCTTAAGGCCTAGCGGTAACACCGGGGAGCTGTTTTTT. This sequence encodes CASSLRPSGNTGELFF.

This chain joins TRBV19 and TRBJ1-5; no definite D call. The germline V and J ends were trimmed by 5 bases and 11 bases, with 22 bases remaining between them. From germline, CDR1 is LNHDA and CDR2 SQIVND (reference sequence). This CDR3 has 15 amino acids. This CDR3 is CASSGGPSGYLAQHF. CDR3 coding DNA: TGTGCCAGTAGTGGAGGCCCCTCTGGGTATTTGGCCCAGCATTTT.

The CDR3 DNA is TGTGCCAGCAGCGTAGCGGGGGTGGCCCTGAACACTGAAGCTTTCTTT. It is translated as CASSVAGVALNTEAFF. The chain carries TRBV9 and TRBJ1-1; D is possibly TRBD1 (5 bases). CDR3 size: 16 residues. V was shortened by 0 bases and J by 0 bases, with 12 bases between the two germline ends. Germline V gene data show CDR1 as SGDLS and CDR2 as YYNGEE.

In its sample, this clone was seen a few times. This chain links TRBV11-3 with TRBJ2-1, with 12 bases that match TRBD2. Per the germline V gene, CDR1 is SGHNT and CDR2 is YENEEA. CDR3 length: 17 residues. Trimming at V came to 1 base and at J to 2 bases, leaving 3 bases not matched to a gene. This CDR3 is CASSLARTSGTYNEQFF. DNA of the CDR3: TGTGCCAGCAGCTTAGCCAGGACTAGCGGGACCTACAATGAGCAGTTCTTC.

The sample holds a few counts of this clone. The junction differs from germline at one of its ends, possibly a read error. The rearrangement links TRBV19 to TRBJ1-1, with 8 bases matching TRBD1. From germline, CDR1 is LNHDA and CDR2 SQIVND (reference sequence). The CDR3 is 13 residues long. CDR3 loop: CASSVDRGTEAFF. Here the CDR3 DNA reads TGTGCCAGTAGTGTAGACAGGGGCACTGAAGCTTTCTTT.

This chain connects TRBV7-2 to TRBJ2-2; possible D gene TRBD2, 6 bases. V gave up 5 bases and J gave up 7 bases, with 17 bases separating them. This CDR3 region has 15 residues. Looked up from germline, CDR1 is SGHTA and CDR2 is FQGNSA. The CDR3 bases are TGTGCCAGCAGCCCCCTTGTAGGGGAGGTCGGGGAGCTGTTTTTT. It yields the protein CASSPLVGEVGELFF.

The chain has TRBV3-1 (or the pseudogene TRBV3-2) and TRBJ2-1, with TRBD2 identical over 15 bases. Germline V gives CDR1 LGHDT, CDR2 YNNKEL (reference sequence). The trim removed 1 base at V and 2 bases at J, leaving 3 bases unmatched. The CDR3 is made up of 18 amino acids. In DNA, the CDR3 is TGTGCCAGCAGCCAAGTGGGACTAGCGGGAGGCACCTACAATGAGCAGTTCTTC. Translating it yields CASSQVGLAGGTYNEQFF.

The chain uses TRBV25-1 and TRBJ1-2; 9 bases are shared with TRBD1. Germline trimming cut 10 bases from V and 7 bases from J; bases unmatched to any gene: 10. CDR3 length: 13 residues. The germline CDR1 and CDR2 sequences are MGHDK and SYGVNS. The CDR3 DNA is TGTGCCAACAAACCCGGGACAGGGTGTGGCTACACCTTC. Translated, it gives CANKPGTGCGYTF.

This chain links TRBV6-5 with TRBJ2-1, with TRBD1 matching 7 bases. Losses at the gene ends were 2 bases for V and 4 bases for J; bases not matched to a gene: 5. The CDR3 totals 15 residues. CDR1 is MNHEY and CDR2 is SVGAGI in the germline V gene. The CDR3 sequence is CASSYEGTAYNEQFF. The DNA for the CDR3 is TGTGCCAGCAGTTACGAGGGGACAGCTTACAATGAGCAGTTCTTC.

V usage is TRBV29-1 and J usage is TRBJ2-1, with D possibly TRBD2 on 5 matching bases. Germline CDR1 and CDR2: SQVTM and ANQGSEA. Trimming stripped 6 bases from V and 10 bases from J, with 13 bases between. This CDR3 region has 11 residues. CDR3 region: CSVRWTGEQFF. The CDR3 DNA sequence: TGCAGCGTGCGGTGGACGGGGGAGCAGTTCTTC.

This chain joins TRBV6-5 and TRBJ2-1, with TRBD2 matching over 11 bases. The V gene end was trimmed by 4 bases and the J gene end by 9 bases; junction bases not matched to a gene: 5. The CDR3 extends over 14 amino acids. CDR1 is MNHEY and CDR2 is SVGAGI in the germline V gene. The CDR3 DNA follows: TGTGCCAGCAGTTGGACTAGCGGGTGGGTTGAGCAGTTCTTC. This translates into CASSWTSGWVEQFF.